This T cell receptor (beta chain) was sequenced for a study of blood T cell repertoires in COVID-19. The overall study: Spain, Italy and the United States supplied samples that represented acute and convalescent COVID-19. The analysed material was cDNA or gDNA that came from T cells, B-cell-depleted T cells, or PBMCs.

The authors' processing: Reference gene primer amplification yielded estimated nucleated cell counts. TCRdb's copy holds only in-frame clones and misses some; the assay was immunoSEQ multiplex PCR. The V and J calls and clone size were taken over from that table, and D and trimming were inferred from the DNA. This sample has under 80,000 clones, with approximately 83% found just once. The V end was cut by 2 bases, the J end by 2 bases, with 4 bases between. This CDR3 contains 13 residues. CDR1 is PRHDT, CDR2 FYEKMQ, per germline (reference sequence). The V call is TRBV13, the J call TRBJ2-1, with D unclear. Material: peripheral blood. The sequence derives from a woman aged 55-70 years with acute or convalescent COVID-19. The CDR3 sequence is CASSLYTYNEQFF. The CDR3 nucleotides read TGTGCCAGCAGCTTATATACCTACAATGAGCAGTTCTTC.